The clone carrying this T cell receptor (beta chain) was seen just once. These data originate in a study of OX40 agonist ivuxolimab in advanced cancers. The CDR3 is 16 amino acids. The germline V gene encodes CDR1 ENHRY and CDR2 SYGVKD. Trimming shortened V by 7 bases and J by 2 bases, and 18 bases separated the two germline ends. The data were produced by immunoSEQ multiplex PCR, yet TCRdb's version contains in-frame clones alone and is incomplete. The data show over 40,000 clones, with approximately 84% seen just once and about 0.37% held by the top ten. Anyone with autoimmune disease history or systemic immunosuppression was excluded.

This rearrangement joins TRBV10-3 to TRBJ1-3; possibly TRBD1 for D (5 bases). The specimen was CD4+ or CD8+ T cells sorted from blood, collected in a trial of the OX40 agonist ivuxolimab. This clonotype was sampled from an adult with an advanced solid tumor such as melanoma, head and neck, liver or kidney cancer. The CDR3 reads CAIKGTSGRAGNTIYF. CDR3 DNA: TGTGCCATCAAGGGGACCTCCGGACGTGCTGGAAACACCATATATTTT.